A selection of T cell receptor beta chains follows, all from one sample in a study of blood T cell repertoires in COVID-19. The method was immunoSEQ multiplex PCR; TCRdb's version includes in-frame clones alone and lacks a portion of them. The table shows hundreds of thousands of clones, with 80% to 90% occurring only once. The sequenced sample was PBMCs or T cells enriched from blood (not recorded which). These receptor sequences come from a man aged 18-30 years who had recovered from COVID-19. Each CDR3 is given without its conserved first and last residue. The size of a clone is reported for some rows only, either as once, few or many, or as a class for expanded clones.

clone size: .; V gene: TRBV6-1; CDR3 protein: ASSDRWGGYNEQF
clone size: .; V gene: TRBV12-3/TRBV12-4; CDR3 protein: ASSSGITDTQY
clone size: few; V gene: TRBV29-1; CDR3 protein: SVARGGGSGNTIY
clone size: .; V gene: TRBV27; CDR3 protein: ASSNLFGGYT
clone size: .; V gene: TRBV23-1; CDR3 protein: ASSPGLAGVLGSYNEQF
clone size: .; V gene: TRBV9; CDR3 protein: ASSKRTGRDEKLF
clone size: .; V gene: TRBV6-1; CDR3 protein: ASSDLGQRNTEAF
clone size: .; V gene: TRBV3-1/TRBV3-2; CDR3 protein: ASSQDPNLAGAGIYEQY
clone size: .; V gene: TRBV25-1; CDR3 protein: ASSLGSGELF
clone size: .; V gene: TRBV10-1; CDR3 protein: ASSDIGELF
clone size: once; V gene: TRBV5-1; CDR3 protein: ASSVVRAVRTDTQY
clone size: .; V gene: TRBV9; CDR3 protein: ASSRSGGSYNEQF
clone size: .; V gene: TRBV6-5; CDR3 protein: ASSRDWTGSYEQY
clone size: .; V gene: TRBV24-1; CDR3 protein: ATSDSGQGITGELF
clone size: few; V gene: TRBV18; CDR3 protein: ASSPGQGTPEAF
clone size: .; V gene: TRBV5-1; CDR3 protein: ASSFATGGLIVTQY
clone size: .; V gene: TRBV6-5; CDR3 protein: ASSPRTGGNEQF
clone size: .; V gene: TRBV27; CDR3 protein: ASSPGTALTYNEQF
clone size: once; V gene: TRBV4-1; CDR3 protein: ASSQVEAFDKGGYT
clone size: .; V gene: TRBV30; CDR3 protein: AWSEGGAIYNSPLH
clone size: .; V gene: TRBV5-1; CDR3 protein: ASSVRIAGGNTDTQY
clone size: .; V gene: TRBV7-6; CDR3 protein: ASSLYGSYEQY
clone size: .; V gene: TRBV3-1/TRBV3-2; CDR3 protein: ASSQDSGAATDTQY
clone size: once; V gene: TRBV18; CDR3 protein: ASSRLPDYEQY
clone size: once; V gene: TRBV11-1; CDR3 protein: ASSPQGDQETQY
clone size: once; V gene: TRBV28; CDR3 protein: ASSNRGRTEAF
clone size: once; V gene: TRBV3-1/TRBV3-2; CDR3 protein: ASSHLAGSTDTQY
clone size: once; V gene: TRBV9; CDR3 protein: ASSVAGSLGETQY
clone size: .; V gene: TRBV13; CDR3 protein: ASSLGGLENPDTQY
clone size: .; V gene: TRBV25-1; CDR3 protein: ASSEYRGVGVNQETQY
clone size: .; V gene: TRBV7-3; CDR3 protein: ASSYPHGGLDEQY
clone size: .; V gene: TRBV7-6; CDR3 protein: ASSLASDTEAF
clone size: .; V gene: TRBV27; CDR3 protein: ASSLLGPYEQY
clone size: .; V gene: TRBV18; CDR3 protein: ASTPGGGNQPQH
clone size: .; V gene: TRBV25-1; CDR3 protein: ASSDNQGNYGYT
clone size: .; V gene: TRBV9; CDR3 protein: ASSVDGGLGNTIY
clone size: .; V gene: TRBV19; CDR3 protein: ASRERGGPVTQY
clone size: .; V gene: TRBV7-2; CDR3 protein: ASSQDRDQANYGYT
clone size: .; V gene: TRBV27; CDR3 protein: ASRPRGTYNYGYT
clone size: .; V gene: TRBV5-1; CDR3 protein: ASRDRENSPLH
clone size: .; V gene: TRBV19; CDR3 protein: ASSTLTEAGNTIY
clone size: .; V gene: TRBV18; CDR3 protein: ASSPPGGRGHNEQF
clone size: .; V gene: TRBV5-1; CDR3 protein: ASSSSGDYGYT